A single sample gave rise to the 18 T cell receptor beta chains below, sequenced in a study of cytomegalovirus exposure and HLA in healthy donors. PCR involved 60 Vbeta and 13 Jbeta primers. Only in-frame clones appear in the TCRdb table, and some are missing; sequencing was by immunoSEQ multiplex PCR. The profile covers about 170,000 clones, with less than 85% appearing a single time and approximately 1.5% taken by the ten largest. The sequenced sample consisted of PBMCs. All receptors come from a male donor in good health and CMV-seronegative.

The genes are TRBV28 and TRBJ1-1, with 8 bases matching TRBD1. Germline lookup yields CDR1 MDHEN and CDR2 SYDVKM. The length of the CDR3 is 13 residues. V lost 2 bases to trimming and J lost 4 bases; unmatched junction nucleotides: 0. This CDR3 is CASSLQGATEAFF. CDR3 DNA sequence: TGTGCCAGCAGTTTACAGGGGGCCACTGAAGCTTTCTTT.

The rearrangement joins TRBV19 to TRBJ2-7; the D gene is possibly TRBD1 (5 bases). V was trimmed by 3 bases and J by 3 bases, leaving 12 bases between them. The V gene's germline CDR1 is LNHDA and CDR2 SQIVND (reference sequence). The CDR3 has 14 amino acids. CDR3 DNA sequence: TGTGCCAGTAGTATCTCAGGGTCTGGCTACGAGCAGTACTTC. Protein sequence: CASSISGSGYEQYF.

The chain carries TRBV6-5 and TRBJ2-7, with a possible D match to TRBD1 (6 bases). Germline V lookup: CDR1 MNHEY, CDR2 SVGAGI. Trimming took off 4 bases at V and 0 bases at J, with 16 bases between the two ends. This CDR3 comprises 16 residues. The CDR3 loop is CASSFATGDPSYEQYF. The CDR3 nucleotides read TGTGCCAGCAGTTTCGCGACAGGTGACCCCTCCTACGAGCAGTACTTC.

This clone has just one count. The rearrangement links TRBV11-2 to TRBJ2-2; 8 bases agree with TRBD1. Looked up from germline, CDR1 is SGHAT and CDR2 is FQNNGV. The CDR3 consists of 13 residues. V lost 4 bases to trimming and J lost 9 bases; unmatched junction nucleotides: 4. For the CDR3, the DNA is TGTGCCAGCAGCTGGACAGGGCGATGGGAGCTGTTTTTT. Protein product: CASSWTGRWELFF.

The rearrangement joins TRBV5-5 to TRBJ1-2; D is unclear. Between the trimmed V and J ends, which lost 0 bases and 2 bases, there was a span of 5 bases. This CDR3 contains 13 residues. Germline V gives CDR1 SGHKS, CDR2 YYEKEE (reference sequence). CDR3 protein: CASSLGQNYGYTF. CDR3 coding DNA: TGTGCCAGCAGCTTGGGCCAGAACTATGGCTACACCTTC. Together with reference TRBV5-5 and TRBJ1-2, the CDR3 gives the full variable domain: DAGVTQSPTHLIKTRGQQVTLRCSPISGHKSVSWYQQVLGQGPQFIFQYYEKEERGRGNFPDRFSARQFPNYSSELNVNALLLGDSALYLCASSLGQNYGYTFGSGTRLTVV.

This chain links TRBV18 with TRBJ2-2, with D tentatively TRBD2 (6 bases). CDR3 length: 16 residues. The V and J ends lost 1 base and 0 bases respectively, with 9 bases between them. Germline V gene sequence: CDR1 KGHSH, CDR2 LQKENI. The CDR3 loop is CASSPLGGPNTGELFF. The CDR3 nucleotides are TGTGCCAGCTCACCACTTGGAGGGCCGAACACCGGGGAGCTGTTTTTT.

This rearrangement joins TRBV18 to TRBJ2-3; TRBD1 might be the D (6 bases). Trimming left V 2 bases short and J 0 bases short, with 9 bases between. CDR3 size: 15 residues. Germline assignment: CDR1 KGHSH and CDR2 LQKENI. The DNA of the CDR3 is TGTGCCAGCTCACCATCAGGGGCTAGCACAGATACGCAGTATTTT. As protein: CASSPSGASTDTQYF.

The chain joins TRBV9 to TRBJ2-5; 10 positions agree with TRBD1. Germline lookup yields CDR1 SGDLS and CDR2 YYNGEE. The V gene end was trimmed by 4 bases and the J gene end by 4 bases; junction bases not matched to a gene: 4. This CDR3 is built from 14 residues. CDR3 loop: CASSRDRGRETQYF. CDR3 bases: TGTGCCAGCAGCCGGGACAGGGGTCGAGAGACCCAGTACTTC.

The J gene is TRBJ2-1, the V gene TRBV9; 13 bases align to TRBD2. Germline assignment: CDR1 SGDLS and CDR2 YYNGEE. Losses at the gene ends were 3 bases for V and 9 bases for J; bases not matched to a gene: 6. The CDR3 loop spans 15 amino acids. The CDR3 region has the DNA TGTGCCAGCAGCGGTACTAGCGGGAGGGGGGGTGAGCAGTTCTTC. As protein: CASSGTSGRGGEQFF.

The chain links TRBV6-1 to TRBJ1-4; 7 nucleotides match TRBD1. Germline trimming cut 6 bases from V and 13 bases from J; bases unmatched to any gene: 11. This CDR3 region has 13 residues. Germline values: CDR1 MNHNS, CDR2 SASEGT. In nucleotides, the CDR3 is TGTGCCAGCAGCAATCAGAAAGGGGGCGGACTGTTTTTT. This gives the protein CASSNQKGGGLFF.

V gene TRBV10-3 combines with J gene TRBJ2-4, with D possibly TRBD1 on 5 matching bases. The germline gives CDR1 ENHRY, CDR2 SYGVKD. The CDR3 consists of 18 residues. V was cut by 2 bases and J by 0 bases, with 17 bases left in between. CDR3 in amino acids: CAISEEVDSLLAKNIQYF. The CDR3 DNA reads as TGTGCCATCAGTGAGGAGGTAGACAGTCTCCTAGCCAAAAACATTCAGTACTTC.

V usage is TRBV5-1 and J usage is TRBJ1-2; D gene unclear. V shed 4 bases and J shed 8 bases, with 21 bases lying between them. Germline CDR1 reads SGHRS; CDR2 reads YFSETQ. CDR3 size: 15 residues. Here the CDR3 reads CASSSDSGHAQGYTF. CDR3 DNA: TGCGCCAGCAGCAGTGATAGTGGGCACGCCCAGGGCTACACCTTC.

The chain employs TRBV28 and TRBJ2-7, with TRBD1 identical over 9 bases. Germline V CDR1 and CDR2: MDHEN, SYDVKM. The V and J ends lost 7 bases and 12 bases, in that order; junction bases with no gene match: 13. The CDR3 is 13 residues long. The CDR3 reads CASKGDRVSIRYF. The CDR3 coding sequence is TGTGCCAGCAAGGGGGACAGGGTCAGTATTCGGTACTTC.

This clone was observed a few times. This chain joins TRBV28 and TRBJ1-6, with 8 positions matching TRBD1. The CDR3 length is 17 residues. Germline CDR1 reads MDHEN; CDR2 reads SYDVKM. With V trimmed by 7 bases and J by 4 bases, 12 bases remained unmatched. CDR3 protein: CASTRTGTGSYNSPLHF. The CDR3 nucleotides read TGTGCCAGCACCCGAACCGGGACAGGAAGTTATAATTCACCCCTCCACTTT.

The sample holds a few counts of this clone. The V gene is TRBV12-5, the J gene TRBJ2-3; 9 bases agree with TRBD2. Germline CDR1 is LGHNT and CDR2 is FRNRAP. The V segment lost 6 bases and the J segment 1 base; nucleotides outside the gene matches: 8. CDR3 length: 16 residues. The CDR3 region is CASGTGTSRRTDTQYF. CDR3 nucleotide sequence: TGTGCTAGTGGAACCGGGACTAGCCGACGCACAGATACGCAGTATTTT.

This chain connects TRBV6-5 to TRBJ1-3; 9 nucleotides line up with TRBD1. The junction had 2 bases not matched to a gene; V was cut back by 2 bases and J by 0 bases. Germline-derived CDR1 and CDR2 are MNHEY and SVGAGI. This CDR3 comprises 16 residues. The CDR3 loop is CASSYGTGTSGNTIYF. The CDR3 DNA reads TGTGCCAGCAGTTACGGGACAGGGACCTCTGGAAACACCATATATTTT.

V gene TRBV27 combines with J gene TRBJ2-3; D gene ambiguous. With 10 bases removed from V and 1 base from J, the gap between germline ends came to 9 bases. The CDR3 spans 12 residues. Germline CDR1 MNHEY, CDR2 SMNVEV (reference sequence). The CDR3 here is CATGWGTDTQYF. The CDR3 bases are TGTGCCACAGGATGGGGCACAGATACGCAGTATTTT.

The chain joins TRBV5-4 to TRBJ1-2; 8 nucleotides match TRBD1. The V and J ends lost 4 bases and 2 bases, in that order; junction bases with no gene match: 7. Germline CDR1 SGHNT, CDR2 YYREEE (reference sequence). The CDR3 sequence is 15 residues long. CDR3 residues: CASSLQGALNYGYTF. Written as DNA, the CDR3 is TGTGCCAGCAGCCTCCAGGGGGCCCTAAACTATGGCTACACCTTC.